This record covers a single TCR beta chain. These data come from a study of blood T cell repertoires in COVID-19. Background on the study: Donors in the United States, Italy and Spain gave samples during acute or convalescent COVID-19. Sources were T cells, B-cell-depleted T cells, or PBMCs; the material itself was cDNA or gDNA.

Trimming took 5 bases from V and 11 from J, leaving 19 bases between them. Germline CDR1 MDHEN, CDR2 SYDVKM. This CDR3 has 15 residues. In the original analysis: Amplification of reference gene primers was used by the study to estimate nucleated cell counts. Method: immunoSEQ multiplex PCR; TCRdb's copy keeps in-frame clones and lacks some. D and trimming come from the DNA, and the V and J calls and clone size come from that table. The sample consists of more than 55,000 clones, more than 80% of them appearing once. Enrollment of patients from Seattle took place during active infection, with longitudinal follow-up.

The chain links TRBV28 to TRBJ1-6; a possible D gene is TRBD1 (5 bases). Sequencing was done on a sample of peripheral blood. The clonotype originates from a woman aged 55-69 years with COVID-19, enrolled during active disease. This CDR3 reads CASSRGGVVVAPLHF. The DNA of the CDR3 is TGTGCCAGCAGTAGGGGAGGGGTGGTTGTGGCACCCCTCCACTTT.